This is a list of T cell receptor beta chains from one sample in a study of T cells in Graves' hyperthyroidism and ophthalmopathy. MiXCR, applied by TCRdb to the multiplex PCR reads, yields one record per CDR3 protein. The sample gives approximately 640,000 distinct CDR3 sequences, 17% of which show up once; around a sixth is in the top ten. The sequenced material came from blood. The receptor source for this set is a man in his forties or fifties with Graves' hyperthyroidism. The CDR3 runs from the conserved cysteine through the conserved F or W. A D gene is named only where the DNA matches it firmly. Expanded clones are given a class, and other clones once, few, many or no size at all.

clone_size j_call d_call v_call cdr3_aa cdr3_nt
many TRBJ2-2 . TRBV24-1 CATSGLQVHTGELFF TGTGCCACCAGTGGACTACAGGTGCACACCGGGGAGCTGTTTTTT
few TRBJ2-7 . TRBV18 CASSPPGGSYYEQYF TGTGCCAGCTCACCTCCTGGTGGGAGCTACTACGAGCAGTACTTC
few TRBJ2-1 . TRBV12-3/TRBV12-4 CASSSRREHSFNEQFF TGTGCCAGCAGTTCCAGGCGGGAACATTCTTTTAATGAGCAGTTCTTC
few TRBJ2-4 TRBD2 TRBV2 CASSERASGYKNIQYF TGTGCCAGCAGTGAAAGGGCTAGCGGGTACAAAAACATTCAGTACTTC
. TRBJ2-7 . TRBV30 CAWSPPTGDEQYF TGTGCCTGGAGTCCCCCGACGGGAGACGAGCAGTACTTC
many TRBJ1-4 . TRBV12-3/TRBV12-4 CASSLARVEKLFF TGTGCCAGCAGTTTAGCGCGGGTTGAAAAACTGTTTTTT
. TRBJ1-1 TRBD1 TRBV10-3 CAICGTGTTEAFF TGTGCCATCTGTGGGACAGGGACCACTGAAGCTTTCTTT
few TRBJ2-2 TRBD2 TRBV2 CASSSTSGRAYVGELFF TGTGCCAGCAGTTCCACTAGCGGGAGGGCCTATGTCGGGGAGCTGTTTTTT
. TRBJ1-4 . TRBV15 CATSRGDLSGPTNEKLFF TGTGCCACCAGCAGAGGTGACCTATCTGGTCCAACTAATGAAAAACTGTTTTTT
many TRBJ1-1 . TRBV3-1 CASSQGHSNTEAFF TGTGCCAGCAGCCAAGGACACTCGAACACTGAAGCTTTCTTT
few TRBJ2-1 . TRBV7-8 CASSDIRGTPNEQFF TGTGCCAGCAGCGACATCCGGGGCACACCCAATGAGCAGTTCTTC
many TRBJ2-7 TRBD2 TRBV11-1 CASSFGRGAYEQYF TGTGCCAGCAGCTTCGGGAGGGGAGCCTACGAGCAGTACTTC
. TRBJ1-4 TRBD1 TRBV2 CASSGSTGGLGKLFF TGTGCCAGCAGTGGTTCGACAGGGGGCTTAGGAAAACTGTTTTTT
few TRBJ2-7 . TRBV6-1 CASSGTGYDEQYF TGTGCCAGCAGTGGTACAGGGTACGACGAGCAGTACTTC